The 19 T cell receptor beta chains presented below share a single source sample, sequenced in a study of OX40 agonist ivuxolimab in advanced cancers. Sequenced by immunoSEQ multiplex PCR; TCRdb stores in-frame clones only, minus some. The table has about 54,000 clones, 80% to 90% seen once; the top ten hold 0.95% to 1.5%. The sample in question was CD4+ or CD8+ T cells sorted from blood, obtained in a trial of the OX40 agonist ivuxolimab. The origin of the receptors is an adult with an advanced solid tumor such as melanoma, head and neck, liver or kidney cancer.

Here the CDR3 reads CATRGPGTGELFF. CDR3 in DNA: TGTGCCACGAGAGGGCCCGGGACCGGGGAGCTGTTTTTT. V and J are TRBV28 and TRBJ2-2, with D maybe TRBD2 (5 bases). The CDR3 totals 13 residues. The ends were cut back, 10 bases at V and 5 bases at J, with 14 bases in the middle. Germline V lookup: CDR1 MDHEN, CDR2 SYDVKM.

This sequence joins TRBV6-1 and TRBJ1-5, with D uncertain. Germline V gene data show CDR1 as MNHNS and CDR2 as SASEGT. This CDR3 comprises 14 residues. V was clipped by 4 bases and J by 4 bases, with 11 bases between them. For the CDR3, the DNA is TGTGCCAGCAGTGTTGACGGAAAGAATCAGCCCCAGCATTTT. Encoded protein: CASSVDGKNQPQHF.

The chain employs TRBV19 and TRBJ1-2, with 8 bases identical to TRBD1. The CDR3 extends over 14 amino acids. CDR1 and CDR2 (germline): LNHDA, SQIVND (reference sequence). J lost 5 bases, V lost 3 bases, and 5 bases had no gene match. The CDR3 coding sequence is TGTGCCAGTAGTATGCAGGGGGCGATTTATGGCTACACCTTC. It translates to CASSMQGAIYGYTF. Variable domain in full (rest from reference TRBV19 and TRBJ1-2): DGGITQSPKYLFRKEGQNVTLSCEQNLNHDAMYWYRQDPGQGLRLIYYSQIVNDFQKGDIAEGYSVSREKKESFPLTVTSAQKNPTAFYLCASSMQGAIYGYTFGSGTRLTVV.

The gene calls are TRBV9 and TRBJ1-3; TRBD1 matches 7 bases. Germline V lookup: CDR1 SGDLS, CDR2 YYNGEE. Trimming took 3 bases from V and 0 from J; bases not matched to a gene: 6. CDR3 length: 16 amino acids. The CDR3 loop is CASSAGQAFSGNTIYF. The CDR3 DNA sequence: TGTGCCAGCAGCGCCGGACAGGCCTTCTCTGGAAACACCATATATTTT. Full variable domain (outside the CDR3, taken from reference TRBV9 and TRBJ1-3): DSGVTQTPKHLITATGQRVTLRCSPRSGDLSVYWYQQSLDQGLQFLIQYYNGEERAKGNILERFSAQQFPDLHSELNLSSLELGDSALYFCASSAGQAFSGNTIYFGEGSWLTVV.

In this sample, this clone turned up a few times. CDR3 sequence reads: CASSPRGTGGGGYTF. The DNA of the CDR3 is TGCGCCAGCAGCCCTAGAGGGACAGGGGGTGGTGGCTACACCTTC. This chain links TRBV4-1 with TRBJ1-2; TRBD1 aligns across 11 bases. Germline CDR1 MGHRA, CDR2 YSYEKL. Unmatched junction bases numbered 8, after V lost 4 bases and J lost 7 bases. CDR3 size: 15 residues.

This chain uses TRBV5-6 with TRBJ2-7, with D hard to call. Germline CDR1 and CDR2: SGHDT and YYEEEE. The CDR3 has 11 residues. Trimming shortened V by 5 bases and J by 3 bases, and 6 bases separated the two germline ends. The CDR3 DNA reads TGTGCCAGCAGATCCAACTACGAGCAGTACTTC. Translated, it gives CASRSNYEQYF.

This chain joins TRBV21-1 and TRBJ2-1; the D call TRBD2 from the table was never checked on the DNA. TRBV21-1 is designated a pseudogene. CDR3 length: 16 amino acids. The CDR3 loop is CASRGEGRGSYNEQFF. In DNA, the CDR3 is TGTGCCAGCAGGGGAGAGGGGCGGGGGTCCTACAATGAGCAGTTCTTC.

V is TRBV6-6 and J is TRBJ2-3, with D possibly being TRBD1 (5 bases). Trimming took 6 bases from V and 2 from J, leaving 9 bases between them. Germline CDR1 reads MNHNY; CDR2 reads SVGAGI (reference sequence). The CDR3 is 13 amino acids. The CDR3 DNA sequence: TGTGCCAGCAGCACAGGATCCACAGATACGCAGTATTTT. Protein sequence: CASSTGSTDTQYF.

DNA for the CDR3: TGTGCCACCAGCAGAGATTCAGCAGGAAACACCATATATTTT. It codes for CATSRDSAGNTIYF. This chain joins TRBV15 and TRBJ1-3; no clear D. Germline values: CDR1 LNHNV, CDR2 YYDKDF (reference sequence). This CDR3 spans 14 amino acids. V was trimmed by 0 bases and J by 4 bases, leaving 7 bases between them.

The chain links TRBV15 to TRBJ2-6; D remains ambiguous. The germline V and J ends were trimmed by 2 bases and 0 bases, with 5 bases remaining between them. The CDR3 covers 15 residues. Germline lookup yields CDR1 LNHNV and CDR2 YYDKDF (reference sequence). CDR3 protein: CATSRRSSGANVLTF. CDR3 nucleotides: TGTGCCACCAGCAGACGAAGCTCTGGGGCCAACGTCCTGACTTTC.

This rearrangement joins TRBV18 to TRBJ2-1; 12 nucleotides match TRBD1. This CDR3 is 16 amino acids long. V was clipped by 3 bases and J by 7 bases; unmatched bases: 7. The germline V gene has CDR1 KGHSH and CDR2 LQKENI. This chain's CDR3 is CASSPPGQGARNEQFF. In DNA, the CDR3 is TGTGCCAGCTCACCCCCGGGACAGGGGGCGCGGAATGAGCAGTTCTTC.

This clone was counted once. The V and J genes are TRBV5-6 and TRBJ2-1, with 7 positions matching TRBD2. The CDR3 is 17 amino acids. Germline assignment: CDR1 SGHDT and CDR2 YYEEEE. Trimming took 3 bases from V and 4 from J; bases not matched to a gene: 13. CDR3 nucleotide sequence: TGTGCCAGCAGCTGGGGATTCAGGAGCGGGAAATACAATGAGCAGTTCTTC. Amino acid sequence: CASSWGFRSGKYNEQFF.

The J gene is TRBJ2-7, the V gene TRBV29-1; 9 bases agree with TRBD2. The CDR3 loop spans 13 amino acids. The germline V gene has CDR1 SQVTM and CDR2 ANQGSEA. J lost 5 bases, V lost 5 bases, and 7 bases had no gene match. The CDR3, as DNA: TGCAGCGTTCATGGGGCGGGAGGGAACGAGCAGTACTTC. This translates into CSVHGAGGNEQYF.

This chain joins TRBV16 and TRBJ2-5; D gene ambiguous. V was trimmed by 2 bases and J by 5 bases, leaving 9 bases between them. The CDR3 spans 13 residues. The germline V gene encodes CDR1 KGHSY and CDR2 FQNENV. CDR3 in amino acids: CASSQLLVETQYF. In nucleotides, the CDR3 is TGTGCCAGCAGCCAACTCCTCGTCGAGACCCAGTACTTC. The full variable domain, completed using reference TRBV16 and TRBJ2-5, is GEEVAQTPKHLVRGEGQKAKLYCAPIKGHSYVFWYQQVLKNEFKFLISFQNENVFDETGMPKERFSAKCLPNSPCSLEIQATKLEDSAVYFCASSQLLVETQYFGPGTRLLVL.

The V call is TRBV30, the J call TRBJ2-2, with 9 bases lining up with TRBD2. CDR3 length equals 14 residues. Germline assignment: CDR1 GTSNPN and CDR2 SVGIG (reference sequence). The ends lost 3 bases at V and 4 bases at J; junction bases unmatched: 3. The CDR3: CAWRRLAATGELFF. In DNA form, the CDR3 reads TGTGCCTGGAGGAGACTAGCGGCCACCGGGGAGCTGTTTTTT.

This clone was observed a single time. V usage is TRBV7-2 and J usage is TRBJ2-5; D might be TRBD1 or TRBD2, each matching 5 bases. V lost 0 bases and J 5 bases, leaving 10 bases between the germline ends. This CDR3 is 14 amino acids long. Germline V gene sequence: CDR1 SGHTA, CDR2 FQGNSA. The CDR3 loop is CASSLARGDETQYF. For the CDR3, the DNA is TGTGCCAGCAGCTTAGCGCGAGGGGACGAGACCCAGTACTTC.

This clone was seen only once. The chain employs TRBV6-1 and TRBJ2-1; D is unresolved. The V end lost 6 bases, the J end lost 0 bases, and 12 bases lay between the germline ends. There are 15 residues in the CDR3. Germline CDR1 MNHNS, CDR2 SASEGT. Here the CDR3 DNA reads TGTGCCAGCAGACTTGACGGTAGCTCCTACAATGAGCAGTTCTTC. It is translated as CASRLDGSSYNEQFF.

This chain links TRBV6-5 with TRBJ2-7; 7 bases align to TRBD2. J was trimmed by 0 bases and V by 6 bases; bases with no gene match: 8. Germline values: CDR1 MNHEY, CDR2 SVGAGI. The length of the CDR3 is 15 residues. The CDR3 coding sequence is TGTGCCAGCAGCCCCAGCGGGAATCCCTCCTACGAGCAGTACTTC. Amino acids: CASSPSGNPSYEQYF.

The chain has TRBV5-6 and TRBJ2-1, with D unresolved. The CDR3 is 17 amino acids. Germline CDR1 reads SGHDT; CDR2 reads YYEEEE. Trimming took off 2 bases at V and 10 bases at J, with 25 bases between the two ends. CDR3 in amino acids: CASSFILASVGLTEQFF. In nucleotides, the CDR3 is TGTGCCAGCAGCTTCATTCTCGCTAGTGTTGGTTTGACGGAGCAGTTCTTC.